The 2 T cell receptor beta chains reported below all come from one sample, sequenced in a study of T-cell memory formation after mild COVID-19. TCRdb called the 5' RACE reads again in MiXCR, with one record for every CDR3 protein. The sample lists 350,000 to 400,000 distinct CDR3 sequences, roughly an eighth occurring once. Sequencing was done on a sample of PBMCs or a T cell subset sorted from them (not recorded which). These receptors were obtained from a man between 18 and 29 years old who had mild COVID-19 (a few samples of this study predate the infection). Cell type and time point are not known.

This clonotype was seen repeatedly, ten times or more. This chain links TRBV5-1 with TRBJ2-5, with 13 positions matching TRBD2. CDR1 and CDR2 (germline): SGHRS, YFSETQ. V was pared by 4 bases and J by 1 base, with 7 bases of the junction left unmatched. CDR3 length equals 17 residues. Here the CDR3 DNA reads TGCGCCAGCAGCGAACTCGGACTAGCGGGGGCCCAAGAGACCCAGTACTTC. Its protein is CASSELGLAGAQETQYF.

This clonotype was picked up a small number of times. The gene calls are TRBV4-3 and TRBJ2-4; D may match TRBD1 or TRBD2 (6 bases each). CDR1 is LGHNA, CDR2 YSLEER, per germline. The V and J ends lost 0 bases and 2 bases respectively, with 17 bases between them. This CDR3 spans 18 amino acids. CDR3 coding DNA: TGCGCCAGCAGCCAAGATGGAGAGGGGGGTTTACCCAAAAACATTCAGTACTTC. Amino acids: CASSQDGEGGLPKNIQYF.